The clone carrying this T cell receptor beta chain was recorded once. As yet, its antigen is unknown. The data were obtained in a study of graft-versus-host responses after intestinal transplantation. Study-wide context: Transplantation in recipients was multivisceral, liver-intestinal, or isolated intestinal. Induction with anti-thymocyte globulin, then tacrolimus and steroids for around three years, was given to all recipients. Study-level findings and limits: Early post-transplant HvG declines showed an association with peak circulating GvH clone levels. Recipient marrow harbored GvH clones, some of which surfaced first in ileum or blood.

The data were produced by immunoSEQ multiplex PCR, yet TCRdb's version contains in-frame clones alone and is incomplete. The sample lists tens of thousands of clones, approximately 92% occurring once. CDR1 is MGHRA and CDR2 is YSYEKL in the germline V gene. The CDR3 runs 15 residues. The V and J ends lost 4 bases and 6 bases respectively, with 13 bases between them. The gene calls are TRBV4-1 and TRBJ1-6; no clear D. This sample comprised unstimulated CD8+ T cells sorted from spleen or lymph node cells, obtained before intestinal transplant. This clonotype was obtained from a human donor who received an intestinal transplant. CDR3 DNA: TGCGCCAGCAGCCTTTTTAGACTCGGTAATTCACCCCTCCACTTT. Amino acid sequence: CASSLFRLGNSPLHF.